This TCR beta chain appears in the sequencing data of a study of T cells in localized non-small cell lung cancer. The trim removed 3 bases at V and 6 bases at J, leaving 6 bases unmatched. This CDR3 is 13 amino acids long. Looked up from germline, CDR1 is SQVTM and CDR2 is ANQGSEA. Comments on this clone: The antigen is unknown.

Study-level points and caveats: Sequence data derive from only one tumor region, so heterogeneity remains possible.

Produced via immunoSEQ multiplex PCR; TCRdb's table is partial and in-frame only. The sample carries 3,500 to 5,000 clones, roughly 23% recorded once. Sequenced here: lung tumor tissue, sampled before any cancer treatment. The clonotype originates from an older male donor with stage I lung adenocarcinoma. The chain couples TRBV29-1 to TRBJ1-1; 8 positions match TRBD1. The CDR3 DNA sequence: TGCAGCGTTGACCGGACAGGGCGGGCTGAAGCTTTCTTT. Protein sequence: CSVDRTGRAEAFF.